These 29 T cell receptor beta chains came from one sample sequenced in a study of metastatic and nonmetastatic thyroid tumors. TCRdb reassembled clones from the PCR reads with MiXCR. The table has under 6,500 clones, approximately 33% seen once. Prior to thyroid surgery, none of the patients had received any treatment. Sequencing was done on a sample of adjacent normal tissue. These receptor sequences come from a male donor with papillary thyroid cancer or a benign thyroid nodule (not recorded which). Some clones in this sample may be carry-over from other donors' samples.

As to this clone: The junction does not match germline at one end; this may be a read error. Other nucleotide sequences from this sample produce the same CDR3. The J gene is TRBJ1-5, the V gene TRBV19; the match to TRBD1 covers 7 bases. The germline CDR1 and CDR2 sequences are LNHDA and SQIVND (reference sequence). The CDR3 is 13 residues long. The CDR3, as DNA: TGTGCTAGTAGTCCGGGACAGAGGCAGCCCCAGCATTTT. Protein product: CASSPGQRQPQHF.

The chain has TRBV3-1 and TRBJ2-7; 7 bases fit TRBD2. The CDR3 is 12 amino acids. The trim removed 5 bases at V and 7 bases at J, leaving 5 bases unmatched. Germline CDR1 is LGHDT and CDR2 is YNNKEL (reference sequence). DNA for the CDR3: TGTGCCAGCAGCTGGGAGGGTGGGGAGCAGTACTTC. Encoded protein: CASSWEGGEQYF.

With respect to this clone: An end of the junction does not agree with germline; a read error may underlie this. This rearrangement joins TRBV5-3 to TRBJ2-7, with a weak D call TRBD2 (5 bases). TRBV5-3 is given ORF status, its function remaining uncertain. The CDR3 contains 12 residues. For the CDR3, the DNA is TGTGCCAGCAGCTTAGAGGGCTACGAGCAGTACTTC. Its protein is CASSLEGYEQYF.

V and J are TRBV12-3 or TRBV12-4 and TRBJ1-5; D is unclear. The CDR3 runs to 14 residues. The ends were cut back, 1 base at V and 0 bases at J, with 4 bases in the middle. The DNA of the CDR3 is TGTGCCAGCAGTTTAGGGGCTAGCAATCAGCCCCAGCATTTT. It is translated as CASSLGASNQPQHF.

Sample share makes this clone medium-sized. The J gene is TRBJ2-7, the V gene TRBV7-6, with 8 positions matching TRBD2. CDR3 length: 15 amino acids. Per the germline V gene, CDR1 is SGHVS and CDR2 is FNYEAQ. With 5 bases clipped from V and 4 bases from J, the junction kept 10 bases outside the gene matches. CDR3 amino acids: CASSPGGGRSYEQYF. CDR3 in DNA: TGTGCCAGCAGCCCGGGGGGGGGTCGTTCATACGAGCAGTACTTC.

This clone occurred many times. The chain links TRBV18 to TRBJ2-2; D is unclear. The germline CDR1 and CDR2 sequences are KGHSH and LQKENI. The ends were cut back, 3 bases at V and 0 bases at J, with 2 bases in the middle. The CDR3 runs 13 residues. CDR3 DNA: TGTGCCAGCTCACCTCCGAACACCGGGGAGCTGTTTTTT. Protein: CASSPPNTGELFF.

The chain employs TRBV7-6 and TRBJ1-4, with TRBD1 identical over 7 bases. Trimming cost V 3 bases and J 8 bases; bases outside gene matches: 6. The CDR3 is made up of 14 amino acids. Looked up from germline, CDR1 is SGHVS and CDR2 is FNYEAQ. The CDR3 region has the DNA TGTGCCAGCAGCTTCCGACAGGGACGAGAAAAACTGTTTTTT. This codes for CASSFRQGREKLFF.

A few counts support this clone. The chain joins TRBV19 to TRBJ2-3, with D perhaps given as TRBD1 or TRBD2 (5 bases each). The CDR3 consists of 14 residues. Germline values: CDR1 LNHDA, CDR2 SQIVND (reference sequence). V lost 4 bases and J 2 bases, leaving 10 bases between the germline ends. The chain's CDR3 is CASSTRGDTDTQYF. The CDR3 bases are TGTGCCAGTAGTACCCGAGGGGACACAGATACGCAGTATTTT. The full variable domain, completed using reference TRBV19 and TRBJ2-3, is DGGITQSPKYLFRKEGQNVTLSCEQNLNHDAMYWYRQDPGQGLRLIYYSQIVNDFQKGDIAEGYSVSREKKESFPLTVTSAQKNPTAFYLCASSTRGDTDTQYFGPGTRLTVL.

This clone occurred a few times. V and J are TRBV5-1 and TRBJ2-7; D gene uncertain. This CDR3 contains 15 residues. Trimming left V 0 bases short and J 0 bases short, with 10 bases between. Germline loops: CDR1 SGHRS, CDR2 YFSETQ. DNA for the CDR3: TGCGCCAGCAGCTTGGGGTTAGGCAGCTCCTACGAGCAGTACTTC. Protein sequence: CASSLGLGSSYEQYF. Based on the CDR3 plus reference TRBV5-1 and TRBJ2-7, the full variable domain is KAGVTQTPRYLIKTRGQQVTLSCSPISGHRSVSWYQQTPGQGLQFLFEYFSETQRNKGNFPGRFSGRQFSNSRSEMNVSTLELGDSALYLCASSLGLGSSYEQYFGPGTRLTVT.

This clone was detected a few times. The chain is built from TRBV6-1 and TRBJ2-7; TRBD1 matches 9 bases. Germline V gives CDR1 MNHNS, CDR2 SASEGT. The CDR3 has 14 residues. Germline trimming cut 5 bases from V and 5 bases from J; bases unmatched to any gene: 7. The CDR3 protein is CASSQDRGNHEQYF. Written as DNA, the CDR3 is TGTGCCAGCAGTCAGGACAGGGGTAACCACGAGCAGTACTTC.

The V gene is TRBV6-1, the J gene TRBJ1-2; TRBD1 aligns across 8 bases. V lost 0 bases and J lost 4; bases outside the gene matches: 1. Germline values: CDR1 MNHNS, CDR2 SASEGT. CDR3 length: 14 amino acids. Written as DNA, the CDR3 is TGTGCCAGCAGTGAAGCCGGGACAGGCTATGGCTACACCTTC. Its translation is CASSEAGTGYGYTF.

The genes are TRBV19 and TRBJ1-1, with D possibly being TRBD1 (5 bases). The ends were cut back, 7 bases at V and 5 bases at J, with 17 bases in the middle. CDR3 size: 14 residues. Germline lookup yields CDR1 LNHDA and CDR2 SQIVND (reference sequence). Here the CDR3 reads CASIVVGARTEAFF. CDR3 nucleotide sequence: TGTGCCAGTATTGTGGTAGGGGCGCGGACTGAAGCTTTCTTT.

In its sample, this clone was seen a few times. This chain connects TRBV5-1 to TRBJ1-1; D perhaps matches TRBD1 (6 bases). Trimming took off 1 base at V and 2 bases at J, with 12 bases between the two ends. Germline V gene data show CDR1 as SGHRS and CDR2 as YFSETQ. The CDR3 is 15 residues long. The CDR3 reads CASSLRGRTNTEAFF. Written as DNA, the CDR3 is TGCGCCAGCAGCTTGAGGGGGAGGACTAACACTGAAGCTTTCTTT.

The genes are TRBV18 and TRBJ2-5; TRBD2 matches 9 bases. CDR3 length: 13 residues. The germline gives CDR1 KGHSH, CDR2 LQKENI. V gave up 3 bases and J gave up 4 bases; unmatched junction bases: 0. CDR3 sequence reads: CASSPRGGETQYF. CDR3 bases: TGTGCCAGCTCACCGCGGGGGGGAGAGACCCAGTACTTC. The complete variable domain, with remaining parts taken from reference TRBV18 and TRBJ2-5, reads NAGVMQNPRHLVRRRGQEARLRCSPMKGHSHVYWYRQLPEEGLKFMVYLQKENIIDESGMPKERFSAEFPKEGPSILRIQQVVRGDSAAYFCASSPRGGETQYFGPGTRLLVL.

A few counts support this clone. This chain links TRBV2 with TRBJ2-7; D is unclear. V lost 6 bases to trimming and J lost 1 base, with 1 base between them. The CDR3 runs 10 residues. Looked up from germline, CDR1 is SNHLY and CDR2 is FYNNEI. CDR3 region: CASRSYEQYF. The CDR3 bases are TGTGCCAGCAGATCCTACGAGCAGTACTTC.

This sequence joins TRBV9 and TRBJ2-7, with 7 bases lining up with TRBD2. Looked up from germline, CDR1 is SGDLS and CDR2 is YYNGEE. The CDR3 is 14 residues long. Unmatched junction bases numbered 13, after V lost 10 bases and J lost 3 bases. The CDR3 spells CAWCPRTSDYEQYF. The CDR3 DNA follows: TGTGCCTGGTGCCCTCGGACTAGTGACTACGAGCAGTACTTC.

There are a few counts of this clone. The rearrangement joins TRBV12-3 or TRBV12-4 to TRBJ2-3; no reliable D call. The CDR3 runs 13 residues. V was pared by 6 bases and J by 4 bases, with 11 bases between. The CDR3 nucleotides are TGTGCCAGCAGCCGCCTCCCATCAGATACGCAGTATTTT. Residues: CASSRLPSDTQYF.

This chain joins TRBV20-1 and TRBJ2-5, with TRBD2 as a possible D gene (7 bases). Looked up from germline, CDR1 is DFQATT and CDR2 is SNEGSKA (reference sequence). Trimming removed 4 bases from V and 3 bases from J, with 15 bases in between. The CDR3 loop spans 14 amino acids. CDR3 nucleotide sequence: TGCAGTGCTAATGGGGGCGGGGGCAAAGAGACCCAGTACTTC. Residues: CSANGGGGKETQYF.

The J gene is TRBJ2-3, the V gene TRBV6-1; 9 bases match TRBD2. The V segment lost 0 bases and the J segment 4 bases; nucleotides outside the gene matches: 2. Germline CDR1 is MNHNS and CDR2 is SASEGT. CDR3 length: 15 residues. The CDR3 DNA follows: TGTGCCAGCAGTGAAGCTAGCGGGAGTGCAGATACGCAGTATTTT. This gives the protein CASSEASGSADTQYF.

The chain employs TRBV20-1 and TRBJ2-2; 10 positions match TRBD2. Germline CDR1 and CDR2: DFQATT and SNEGSKA (reference sequence). The CDR3 sequence is 19 residues long. J was trimmed by 4 bases and V by 0 bases; bases with no gene match: 14. The CDR3 loop reads CSARDTVSSGSLGTGELFF. The CDR3 DNA sequence: TGCAGTGCTAGAGACACCGTCTCTAGCGGGAGCCTGGGCACCGGGGAGCTGTTTTTT.

Written as DNA, the CDR3 is TGCAGTGCTAGTTGGTGGCGGGTGTACAATGAGCAGTTCTTC. Translated, it gives CSASWWRVYNEQFF. The rearrangement joins TRBV20-1 to TRBJ2-1, with a tentative D call TRBD2 (5 bases). This CDR3 contains 14 residues. CDR1 and CDR2 (germline): DFQATT, SNEGSKA (reference sequence). V dropped 3 bases and J dropped 4 bases, with 13 bases sitting between them.

The chain has TRBV5-5 and TRBJ1-5, with D possibly TRBD1 on 6 matching bases. Trimming cost V 3 bases and J 0 bases, with 13 bases left between them. CDR1 is SGHKS, CDR2 YYEKEE, per germline (reference sequence). The CDR3 consists of 16 residues. The CDR3 protein is CASSWGSGDSNQPQHF. For the CDR3, the DNA is TGTGCCAGCAGCTGGGGGTCAGGGGATAGCAATCAGCCCCAGCATTTT. Looking up the rest from reference TRBV5-5 and TRBJ1-5 gives the full variable domain: DAGVTQSPTHLIKTRGQQVTLRCSPISGHKSVSWYQQVLGQGPQFIFQYYEKEERGRGNFPDRFSARQFPNYSSELNVNALLLGDSALYLCASSWGSGDSNQPQHFGDGTRLSIL.

The chain links TRBV27 to TRBJ2-7; D is possibly TRBD2 (5 bases). The CDR3 runs 13 residues. Germline V gene data show CDR1 as MNHEY and CDR2 as SMNVEV (reference sequence). With 6 bases removed from V and 3 bases from J, the gap between germline ends came to 12 bases. CDR3 sequence: CASSEGLLYEQYF. DNA for the CDR3: TGTGCCAGCAGCGAGGGCCTCCTCTACGAGCAGTACTTC.

The J gene is TRBJ1-2, the V gene TRBV5-1, with a tentative D call TRBD1 (5 bases). Deletions cut 0 bases from V and 8 bases from J, with 14 bases between. CDR3 length: 14 residues. Germline V gene lookup returns CDR1 SGHRS and CDR2 YFSETQ. The CDR3, as DNA: TGCGCCAGCAGCTTGGAGGGCCAAGGGACGGGCTACACCTTC. It is translated as CASSLEGQGTGYTF.

This chain connects TRBV12-3 or TRBV12-4 to TRBJ1-1, with TRBD1 as a possible D gene (6 bases). This CDR3 is built from 13 residues. V lost 6 bases, J lost 11 bases, and 19 bases lay in between. CDR3: CASSPQQGSYAFF. The CDR3, as DNA: TGTGCCAGCAGCCCCCAACAGGGATCTTACGCTTTCTTT.

The V and J genes are TRBV24-1 and TRBJ1-1, with a weak D call TRBD1 (6 bases). Germline lookup yields CDR1 KGHDR and CDR2 SFDVKD. This CDR3 spans 19 amino acids. Deletions cut 4 bases from V and 3 bases from J, with 26 bases between. The DNA for the CDR3 is TGTGCCACCAGTGACTTGGGATCGGGGGGCCCAATTGAGTACACTGAAGCTTTCTTT. Translating it yields CATSDLGSGGPIEYTEAFF.

This clone counts as large (0.1 to 1%). This sequence joins TRBV6-1 and TRBJ2-6, with unresolved D. The CDR3 totals 15 residues. Trimming left V 5 bases short and J 0 bases short, with 8 bases between. The germline gives CDR1 MNHNS, CDR2 SASEGT. In DNA, the CDR3 is TGTGCCAGCAGTCAGTGGAACTCTGGGGCCAACGTCCTGACTTTC. Encoded protein: CASSQWNSGANVLTF.

This clone was detected a few times. V gene TRBV30 combines with J gene TRBJ1-2, with 9 bases that match TRBD1. CDR1 is GTSNPN, CDR2 SVGIG, per germline (reference sequence). J lost 8 bases, V lost 3 bases, and 7 bases had no gene match. The CDR3 runs to 13 residues. DNA of the CDR3: TGTGCCTGGAGAACAGGGGGCGCGGGGGGCTACACCTTC. Translating gives CAWRTGGAGGYTF.

This clone appeared once. Because the CDR3 is missing its conserved closing phenylalanine or tryptophan, this is likely a read error. The DNA is omitted, as the CDR3 cannot be located on it reliably, and the CDR3 follows TCRdb's listing. The V call is TRBV9, the J call TRBJ1-1; no check of the table's D call, TRBD1, against the DNA was made. Germline lookup yields CDR1 SGDLS and CDR2 YYNGEE. The CDR3 comprises 16 residues, both ends counted. This chain's CDR3 is CASSAAPGQGVTEALY.